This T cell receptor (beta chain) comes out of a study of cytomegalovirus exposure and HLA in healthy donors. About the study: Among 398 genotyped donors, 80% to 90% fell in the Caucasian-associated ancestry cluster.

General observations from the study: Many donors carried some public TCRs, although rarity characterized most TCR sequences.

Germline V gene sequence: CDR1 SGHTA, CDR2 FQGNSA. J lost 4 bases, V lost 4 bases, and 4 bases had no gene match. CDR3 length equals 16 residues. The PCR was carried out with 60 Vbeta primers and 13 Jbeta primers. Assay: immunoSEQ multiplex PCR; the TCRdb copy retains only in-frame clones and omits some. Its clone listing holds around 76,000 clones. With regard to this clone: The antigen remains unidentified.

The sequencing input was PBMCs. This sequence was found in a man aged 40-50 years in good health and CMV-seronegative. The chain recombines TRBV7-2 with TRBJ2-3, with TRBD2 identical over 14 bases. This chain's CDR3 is CASSSGLAGVADTQYF. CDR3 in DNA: TGTGCCAGCAGCTCGGGACTAGCGGGAGTCGCAGATACGCAGTATTTT.